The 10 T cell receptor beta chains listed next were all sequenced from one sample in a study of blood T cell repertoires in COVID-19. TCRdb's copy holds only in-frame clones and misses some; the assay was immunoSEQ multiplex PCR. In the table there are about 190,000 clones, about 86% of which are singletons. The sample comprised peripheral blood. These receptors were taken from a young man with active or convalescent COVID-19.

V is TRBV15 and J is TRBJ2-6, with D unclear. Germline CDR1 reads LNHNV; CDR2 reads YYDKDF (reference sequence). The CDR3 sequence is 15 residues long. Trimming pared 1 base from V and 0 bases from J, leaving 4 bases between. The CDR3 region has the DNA TGTGCCACCAGCAGAGCAGGCTCTGGGGCCAACGTCCTGACTTTC. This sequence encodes CATSRAGSGANVLTF.

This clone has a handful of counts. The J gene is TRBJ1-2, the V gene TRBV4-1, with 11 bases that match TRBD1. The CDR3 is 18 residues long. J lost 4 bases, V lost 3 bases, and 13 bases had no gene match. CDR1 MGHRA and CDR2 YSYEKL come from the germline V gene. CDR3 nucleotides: TGCGCCAGCAGCCAGTCGGGACAGGGGGGTGGTTGGGGCTATGGCTACACCTTC. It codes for CASSQSGQGGGWGYGYTF.

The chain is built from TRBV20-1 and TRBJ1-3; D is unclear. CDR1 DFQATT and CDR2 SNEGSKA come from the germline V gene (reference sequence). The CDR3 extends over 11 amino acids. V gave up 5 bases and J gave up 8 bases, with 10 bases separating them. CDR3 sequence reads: CSAGLGHTIYF. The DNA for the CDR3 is TGCAGTGCTGGACTTGGGCACACCATATATTTT.

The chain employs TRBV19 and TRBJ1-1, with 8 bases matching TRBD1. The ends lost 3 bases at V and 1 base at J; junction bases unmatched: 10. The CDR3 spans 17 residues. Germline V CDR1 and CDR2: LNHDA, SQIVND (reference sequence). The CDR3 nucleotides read TGTGCCAGTAGTATCGTACTAAAGGGACAGGCGAACACTGAAGCTTTCTTT. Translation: CASSIVLKGQANTEAFF. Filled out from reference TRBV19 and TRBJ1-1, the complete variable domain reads DGGITQSPKYLFRKEGQNVTLSCEQNLNHDAMYWYRQDPGQGLRLIYYSQIVNDFQKGDIAEGYSVSREKKESFPLTVTSAQKNPTAFYLCASSIVLKGQANTEAFFGQGTRLTVV.

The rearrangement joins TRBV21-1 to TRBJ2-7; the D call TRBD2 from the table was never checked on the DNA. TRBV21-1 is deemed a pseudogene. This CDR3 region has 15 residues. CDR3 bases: TGTGCCAGCGCGAAGGGGGGGGAGAGCTCCCACGAGCAGTACTTC. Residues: CASAKGGESSHEQYF.

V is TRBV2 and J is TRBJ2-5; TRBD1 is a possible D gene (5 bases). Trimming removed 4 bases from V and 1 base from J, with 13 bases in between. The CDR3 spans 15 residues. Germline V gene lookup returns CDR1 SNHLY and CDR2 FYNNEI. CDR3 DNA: TGTGCCAGCAGTGGACAGAGGACACTCCAAGAGACCCAGTACTTC. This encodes CASSGQRTLQETQYF.

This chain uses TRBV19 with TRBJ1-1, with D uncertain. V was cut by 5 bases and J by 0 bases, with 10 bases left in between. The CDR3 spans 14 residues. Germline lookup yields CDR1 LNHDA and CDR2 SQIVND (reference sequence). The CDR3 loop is CASSEQFMNTEAFF. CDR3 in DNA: TGTGCCAGTAGTGAACAGTTCATGAACACTGAAGCTTTCTTT.

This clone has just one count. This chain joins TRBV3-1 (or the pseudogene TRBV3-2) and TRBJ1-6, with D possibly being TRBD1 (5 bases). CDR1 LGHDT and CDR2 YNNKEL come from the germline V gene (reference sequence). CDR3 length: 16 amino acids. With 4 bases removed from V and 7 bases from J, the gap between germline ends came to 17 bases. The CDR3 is CASSRYGREGNSPLHF. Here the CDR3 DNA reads TGTGCCAGCAGCCGTTACGGCAGGGAGGGAAATTCACCCCTCCACTTT.

CDR3 coding DNA: TGTGCCAGCAGCCACGCCGGGACTAGCGGGAGGGACGGTGAGCAGTTCTTC. It encodes CASSHAGTSGRDGEQFF. The rearrangement uses TRBV11-2 and TRBJ2-1; 16 positions match TRBD2. CDR1 SGHAT and CDR2 FQNNGV come from the germline V gene. V trimming: 5 bases; J trimming: 9 bases; junction bases outside the gene matches: 10. This CDR3 spans 17 amino acids.

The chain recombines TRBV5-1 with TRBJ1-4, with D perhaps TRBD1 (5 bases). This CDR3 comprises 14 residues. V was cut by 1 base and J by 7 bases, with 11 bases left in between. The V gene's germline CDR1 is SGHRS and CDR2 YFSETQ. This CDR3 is CASSLIQGGEKLFF. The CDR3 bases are TGCGCCAGCAGCTTGATCCAGGGTGGTGAAAAACTGTTTTTT.